Given below is one TCR beta chain in context. As yet, its antigen is unknown. Trimming pared 4 bases from V and 2 bases from J, leaving 14 bases between. This CDR3 is 16 amino acids long. CDR1 and CDR2 from the germline V gene are KGHSH and LQKENI. Tagging with unique molecular identifiers was applied to individual cDNA molecules. TCRdb analysed the 5' RACE reads with MiXCR anew, one entry per CDR3 protein. The repertoire includes some 81,000 distinct CDR3 sequences, around 17% of them detected once, and approximately 2.9% sits in the top ten. This specimen belongs to a study of early T cells in non-severe SARS-CoV-2 infection. Study results and limitations: VDJdb matches were skewed toward anti-spike CD8 T cell responses.

The chain is built from TRBV18 and TRBJ2-2; either TRBD1 or TRBD2 may supply D (5 bases each). Specimen: whole blood. This sequence originates from an adult who was a healthcare worker with PCR-confirmed SARS-CoV-2 infection or an uninfected control (not recorded which). The CDR3 here is CASSLFRDGNTGELFF. The CDR3 nucleotides are TGTGCCAGCTCACTCTTCCGGGACGGTAACACCGGGGAGCTGTTTTTT.